The rows below give T cell receptor beta chains drawn from one sample of a study of T cell responses to AZD1222 COVID-19 vaccine. The repertoire was sequenced with immunoSEQ multiplex PCR; TCRdb's copy has only in-frame clones and lacks some. The table shows roughly 170,000 clones, with 94% occurring only once. The source was peripheral blood, collected 28 days after the second AZD1222 dose. The receptor source for this set is an adult who received the AZD1222 COVID-19 vaccine. Both conserved end residues are part of each CDR3. D genes are given only for firm matches. The listing skips clone size in some rows; elsewhere it reads once, few, many or a size class.

V	size	D	length	J	CDR3	DNA
TRBV30	-	TRBD1	12	TRBJ2-5	CAGDRGEETQYF	TGTGCCGGGGACAGGGGCGAAGAGACCCAGTACTTC
TRBV19	-	-	16	TRBJ1-6	CASSSGPAGGDSPLHF	TGTGCCAGTAGTTCCGGGCCTGCGGGGGGGGATTCACCCCTCCACTTT
TRBV5-1	-	-	15	TRBJ2-5	CASSSNRDGRETQYF	TGCGCCAGCAGCTCGAATAGGGACGGAAGGGAGACCCAGTACTTC
TRBV15	-	-	15	TRBJ2-7	CATSRDTGRFYEQYF	TGTGCCACCAGCAGAGACACAGGCAGGTTCTACGAGCAGTACTTC
TRBV6-6	-	TRBD2	16	TRBJ2-1	CASSSTELAGKNEQFF	TGTGCCAGCAGTTCCACCGAACTAGCGGGGAAGAATGAGCAGTTCTTC
TRBV6-5	-	TRBD1	14	TRBJ1-1	CASSYGQGFTEAFF	TGTGCCAGCAGTTACGGACAGGGGTTCACTGAAGCTTTCTTT
TRBV25-1	-	-	15	TRBJ1-3	CASSDWGRSGNTIYF	TGTGCCAGCAGTGACTGGGGGCGCTCTGGAAACACCATATATTTT
TRBV19	-	-	13	TRBJ2-1	CASSIGSKNEQFF	TGTGCCAGTAGTATAGGGAGTAAAAATGAGCAGTTCTTC
TRBV18	-	TRBD1	17	TRBJ1-2	CASSPPNPTGGEGGYTF	TGTGCCAGCTCACCTCCGAATCCTACAGGGGGAGAGGGAGGCTACACCTTC
TRBV28	-	-	11	TRBJ2-1	CASSLSSGQFF	TGTGCCAGCAGTTTATCTAGTGGGCAGTTCTTC
TRBV6-5	-	-	16	TRBJ1-2	CASSYGGALGGYGYTF	TGTGCCAGCAGTTACGGTGGGGCCCTCGGAGGATATGGCTACACCTTC
TRBV6-5	-	TRBD1	15	TRBJ1-2	CASSYSRTGGYGYTF	TGTGCCAGCAGTTACTCAAGGACAGGGGGCTATGGCTACACCTTC
TRBV11-3	-	TRBD1	13	TRBJ1-1	CASYRGRNTEAFF	TGTGCCAGCTACAGGGGTAGGAACACTGAAGCTTTCTTT
TRBV7-2	-	TRBD1	18	TRBJ1-1	CASSSLPRQGGRYTEAFF	TGTGCCAGCAGCTCCCTTCCGCGACAGGGGGGAAGGTACACTGAAGCTTTCTTT
TRBV6-4	-	TRBD2	15	TRBJ2-1	CASSPAGRAYNEQFF	TGTGCCAGCAGTCCAGCAGGGAGGGCCTACAATGAGCAGTTCTTC
TRBV3-1/TRBV3-2	-	TRBD2	15	TRBJ2-3	CASSRRDYRGHTQYF	TGTGCCAGCAGCCGACGGGACTACAGAGGGCATACGCAGTATTTT
TRBV4-1	-	TRBD1	15	TRBJ1-1	CASSPGQGFTTEAFF	TGCGCCAGCAGCCCAGGACAGGGGTTTACCACTGAAGCTTTCTTT
TRBV2	-	-	15	TRBJ1-6	CASSIDRLYNSPLHF	TGTGCCAGCAGTATCGACAGACTCTATAATTCACCCCTCCACTTT
TRBV27	-	-	12	TRBJ1-1	CASSRWGAEAFF	TGTGCCAGCAGTCGATGGGGGGCTGAAGCTTTCTTT
TRBV19	-	-	13	TRBJ1-1	CASSRNRGTEAFF	TGTGCCAGTAGTCGCAATCGCGGTACTGAAGCTTTCTTT
TRBV7-9	-	-	14	TRBJ1-1	CASSLVSVNTEAFF	TGTGCCAGCAGCTTAGTATCAGTGAACACTGAAGCTTTCTTT
TRBV7-3	-	-	15	TRBJ2-5	CASSLFGISQETQYF	TGTGCCAGCAGCTTATTCGGTATTTCCCAAGAGACCCAGTACTTC
TRBV7-2	-	-	14	TRBJ1-4	CASSLGGFNEKLFF	TGTGCCAGCAGCTTAGGAGGGTTTAATGAAAAACTGTTTTTT
TRBV18	-	TRBD2	22	TRBJ2-1	CASSPEMVGGLAGGPGSHEQFF	TGTGCCAGCTCACCAGAGATGGTGGGCGGACTAGCGGGAGGGCCTGGGTCGCATGAGCAGTTCTTC
TRBV28	-	-	11	TRBJ2-5	CASSAPGPPNF	TGTGCCAGCAGTGCACCGGGACCGCCCAACTTC
TRBV19	-	-	14	TRBJ1-1	CASDPLGTSRRAFF	TGTGCCAGTGATCCGTTAGGGACTTCTCGGCGAGCTTTCTTT
TRBV20-1	-	-	12	TRBJ1-1	CSASVRNTEAFF	TGCAGTGCTAGTGTCCGGAACACTGAAGCTTTCTTT
TRBV12-3/TRBV12-4	-	TRBD1	13	TRBJ2-7	CASSWGQVNEQYF	TGTGCCAGCAGTTGGGGACAGGTAAACGAGCAGTACTTC
TRBV29-1	-	-	13	TRBJ2-7	CSVEDNITYEQYF	TGCAGCGTTGAAGATAATATTACCTACGAGCAGTACTTC
TRBV27	-	TRBD2	16	TRBJ2-1	CASTTWSGSSYNEQFF	TGTGCCAGCACTACCTGGAGCGGGAGCTCCTACAATGAGCAGTTCTTC
TRBV2	-	-	13	TRBJ1-5	CASKIRLGQPQHF	TGTGCCAGCAAAATTCGGCTGGGGCAGCCCCAGCATTTT
TRBV19	-	-	18	TRBJ1-1	CASSSYPTALVVNTEAFF	TGTGCCAGTAGTTCATACCCGACAGCCTTAGTGGTGAACACTGAAGCTTTCTTT
TRBV14	-	TRBD1	18	TRBJ1-1	CASSRRTGGVHMNTEAFF	TGTGCCAGCAGCCGAAGGACAGGGGGGGTCCACATGAACACTGAAGCTTTCTTT
TRBV12-5	once	-	13	TRBJ2-1	CASGLSIPNEQFF	TGTGCTAGTGGTTTGTCGATCCCCAATGAGCAGTTCTTC
TRBV6-1	-	-	13	TRBJ2-5	CASSEAGLRAQYF	TGTGCCAGCAGTGAAGCGGGGCTCCGGGCCCAGTACTTC
TRBV14	-	-	13	TRBJ2-7	CASSQDLGREQYF	TGTGCCAGCAGCCAAGATTTAGGTCGCGAGCAGTACTTC
TRBV19	-	-	15	TRBJ1-5	CASSIGQVLNQPQHF	TGTGCCAGTAGTATAGGGCAGGTACTCAATCAGCCCCAGCATTTT